The 12 T cell receptor beta chains in this list originate from one sample, sequenced in a study of Graves' ophthalmopathy and Graves' hyperthyroidism. RNA transcripts provided the template for amplifying TCR beta CDR3 regions. RT-PCR with HTBI primers came first, then second-round multiplex PCR. TCRdb itself ran the multiplex PCR reads through MiXCR, one entry per CDR3 protein. The table lists about 210,000 distinct CDR3 sequences, 25% to 35% of them singletons. Sequenced material: peripheral blood. The receptors here all came from a middle-aged man with Graves' ophthalmopathy.

This clonotype was counted a few times. The chain has TRBV14 and TRBJ1-1; unclear D gene. The CDR3 contains 13 residues. Trimming took 1 base from V and 6 from J, leaving 9 bases between them. The V gene's germline CDR1 is SGHDN and CDR2 FVKESK. The CDR3 DNA follows: TGTGCCAGCAGCCAAGTCGGCGTTTCTGAAGCTTTCTTT. Amino acid sequence: CASSQVGVSEAFF. Filled out from reference TRBV14 and TRBJ1-1, the complete variable domain reads EAGVTQFPSHSVIEKGQTVTLRCDPISGHDNLYWYRRVMGKEIKFLLHFVKESKQDESGMPNNRFLAERTGGTYSTLKVQPAELEDSGVYFCASSQVGVSEAFFGQGTRLTVV.

This clonotype came up many times. The CDR3 bases are TGTGCCAGCATGGATTACGAGCAGTACTTC. Translation gives CASMDYEQYF. The V call is TRBV2, the J call TRBJ2-7; no firm D call. Germline CDR1 and CDR2: SNHLY and FYNNEI. Deletions cut 7 bases from V and 4 bases from J, with 5 bases between. The length of the CDR3 is 10 residues. Complete variable domain (other parts from reference TRBV2 and TRBJ2-7): EPEVTQTPSHQVTQMGQEVILRCVPISNHLYFYWYRQILGQKVEFLVSFYNNEISEKSEIFDDQFSVERPDGSNFTLKIRSTKLEDSAMYFCASMDYEQYFGPGTRLTVT.

The CDR3 DNA follows: TGTGCCAGCAGCTTAGAGACAGGGGGCTCTCAAGAGACCCAGTACTTC. Its protein is CASSLETGGSQETQYF. The chain links TRBV7-8 to TRBJ2-5, with TRBD1 identical over 10 bases. There are 16 residues in the CDR3. The germline gives CDR1 SGHVS, CDR2 FQNEAQ. The J segment lost 2 bases and the V segment lost 1 base, leaving 4 bases of the junction unmatched. Variable domain in full (rest from reference TRBV7-8 and TRBJ2-5): GAGVSQSPRYKVAKRGQDVALRCDPISGHVSLFWYQQALGQGPEFLTYFQNEAQLDKSGLPSDRFFAERPEGSVSTLKIQRTQQEDSAVYLCASSLETGGSQETQYFGPGTRLLVL.

This clonotype appeared once. The CDR3 nucleotides read TGTGCCAGCAGCTTAGAAGGGGTATCACCCCTCCACTTT. Translated: CASSLEGVSPLHF. The rearrangement links TRBV11-2 to TRBJ1-6; D possibly corresponds to TRBD1 (5 bases). Germline V gene lookup returns CDR1 SGHAT and CDR2 FQNNGV. Trimming removed 0 bases at V and 10 bases at J, with 7 bases between. The CDR3 totals 13 residues.

This clonotype was counted between two and nine times. This sequence joins TRBV15 and TRBJ2-7; TRBD1 or TRBD2 may be the D gene (6 bases each). The germline V gene has CDR1 LNHNV and CDR2 YYDKDF (reference sequence). Trimming shortened V by 3 bases and J by 4 bases, and 19 bases separated the two germline ends. The CDR3 length is 16 residues. The CDR3, as DNA: TGTGCCACCAGCAGGACGGGACTCAGGGGAAATTACGAGCAGTACTTC. It translates to CATSRTGLRGNYEQYF.

Many counts were recorded for this clonotype. The chain joins TRBV11-2 to TRBJ2-5; tentatively, D is TRBD2 (6 bases). CDR3 size: 15 residues. CDR1 is SGHAT, CDR2 FQNNGV, per germline. V lost 3 bases to trimming and J lost 1 base, with 12 bases between them. The CDR3 loop is CASSFRAGSQETQYF. CDR3 nucleotides: TGTGCCAGCAGCTTCCGAGCGGGTTCCCAAGAGACCCAGTACTTC.

This clonotype was recorded at least ten times. The V gene is TRBV19, the J gene TRBJ1-1, with D unclear. The V and J ends lost 1 base and 5 bases respectively, with 8 bases between them. This CDR3 contains 13 residues. CDR1 is LNHDA and CDR2 is SQIVND in the germline V gene (reference sequence). The CDR3 nucleotides read TGTGCCAGTAGTATAGGCCCCGGGACTGAAGCTTTCTTT. It yields the protein CASSIGPGTEAFF.

The chain combines TRBV10-3 with TRBJ2-5; 7 bases match TRBD2. J lost 5 bases, V lost 8 bases, and 8 bases had no gene match. Germline V gene sequence: CDR1 ENHRY, CDR2 SYGVKD. The CDR3 is made up of 13 amino acids. The CDR3 loop is CAIGAGVRETQYF. The CDR3 bases are TGTGCCATCGGGGCGGGAGTTCGGGAGACCCAGTACTTC.

This clonotype was found many times. This chain links TRBV20-1 with TRBJ2-7; 9 positions match TRBD2. The junction had 6 bases not matched to a gene; V was cut back by 1 base and J by 5 bases. The CDR3 is 14 amino acids. CDR1 is DFQATT, CDR2 SNEGSKA, per germline (reference sequence). CDR3 sequence reads: CSARGGGREDEQYF. CDR3 DNA sequence: TGCAGTGCTAGAGGGGGCGGGAGGGAGGACGAGCAGTACTTC.

The chain uses TRBV6-5 and TRBJ2-2; 9 bases agree with TRBD1. Germline assignment: CDR1 MNHEY and CDR2 SVGAGI. The J segment lost 7 bases and the V segment lost 0 bases, leaving 3 bases of the junction unmatched. The CDR3 covers 15 residues. The CDR3 spells CASSYSGTGLGELFF. DNA of the CDR3: TGTGCCAGCAGTTACTCCGGGACAGGGCTCGGGGAGCTGTTTTTT.

V usage is TRBV7-2 and J usage is TRBJ1-2; D remains unclear. CDR3 length equals 14 residues. Trimming stripped 2 bases from V and 4 bases from J, with 11 bases between. CDR1 and CDR2 (germline): SGHTA, FQGNSA. The CDR3 region has the DNA TGTGCCAGCAGCTTACAGCCGGGCTCCTATGGCTACACCTTC. This sequence encodes CASSLQPGSYGYTF.

This clonotype was observed many times. The rearrangement joins TRBV27 to TRBJ1-5; D is possibly TRBD1 (5 bases). Trimming shortened V by 7 bases and J by 7 bases, and 17 bases separated the two germline ends. Looked up from germline, CDR1 is MNHEY and CDR2 is SMNVEV (reference sequence). The CDR3 is 14 amino acids. This CDR3 reads CASNASGPGQPQHF. The CDR3 DNA reads TGTGCCAGCAACGCATCGGGGCCGGGGCAGCCCCAGCATTTT.